These T cell receptor beta chains were read from a single sample in a study of T-cell memory formation after mild COVID-19. TCRdb re-called the 5' RACE reads through MiXCR, storing one row per CDR3 protein. The table has approximately 150,000 distinct CDR3 sequences, about 6% seen once; the top ten hold just over 2%. The sequenced sample was PBMCs or a T cell subset sorted from them (not recorded which). All receptors come from an adult woman who had mild COVID-19 (a few samples of this study predate the infection). Cell type and time point are not known. The CDR3 runs from the conserved cysteine through the conserved F or W. Each record gives: D gene, J gene, V gene, clone size, CDR3 protein, CDR3 DNA. A D gene is named only where the DNA matches it firmly. The listing skips clone size in some rows; elsewhere it reads once, few, many or a size class.

D: NA; J: TRBJ2-3; V: TRBV24-1; size: many; CDR3: CATSLAGGSDTQYF; DNA: TGTGCCACCTCCCTAGCCGGAGGGTCAGATACGCAGTATTTT
D: NA; J: TRBJ2-5; V: TRBV9; size: NA; CDR3: CASSTDGTLPQETQYF; DNA: TGTGCCAGCAGCACAGATGGGACTTTGCCACAAGAGACCCAGTACTTC
D: NA; J: TRBJ2-2; V: TRBV27; size: many; CDR3: CASSFRTNFVAGELFF; DNA: TGTGCCAGCAGCTTTCGTACAAATTTCGTGGCCGGGGAGCTGTTTTTT
D: NA; J: TRBJ1-1; V: TRBV7-2; size: few; CDR3: CASSLSFRNTEAFF; DNA: TGTGCCAGCAGCTTATCGTTCAGAAACACTGAAGCTTTCTTT
D: NA; J: TRBJ2-1; V: TRBV7-9; size: many; CDR3: CASSFRGSYNEQFF; DNA: TGTGCCAGCAGCTTCCGGGGCTCCTACAATGAGCAGTTCTTC
D: TRBD1; J: TRBJ1-2; V: TRBV24-1; size: few; CDR3: CATSDSGQVNEGYTF; DNA: TGTGCCACCAGTGATTCCGGACAGGTGAACGAGGGCTACACCTTC
D: NA; J: TRBJ1-6; V: TRBV7-9; size: NA; CDR3: CASSLSGGYNSPLHF; DNA: TGTGCCAGCAGCTTAAGCGGAGGATACAATTCACCCCTCCACTTT
D: TRBD1; J: TRBJ2-5; V: TRBV12-3/TRBV12-4; size: many; CDR3: CASSFGQGVFGETQYF; DNA: TGTGCCAGCAGTTTTGGCCAGGGGGTGTTTGGAGAGACCCAGTACTTC
D: NA; J: TRBJ2-6; V: TRBV6-5; size: NA; CDR3: CASSSLGHYGSGANVLTF; DNA: TGTGCCAGCAGTTCTCTAGGTCATTATGGCTCTGGGGCCAACGTCCTGACTTTC
D: NA; J: TRBJ2-7; V: TRBV5-1; size: NA; CDR3: CASFLGPGLTPYEQYF; DNA: TGCGCCAGCTTCCTAGGACCGGGTCTAACTCCCTACGAGCAGTACTTC
D: NA; J: TRBJ2-1; V: TRBV3-1; size: few; CDR3: CASSHPVHHNNEQFF; DNA: TGTGCCAGCAGCCACCCCGTTCATCATAACAATGAGCAGTTCTTC
D: NA; J: TRBJ2-1; V: TRBV20-1; size: NA; CDR3: CSARDGRGPYNEQFF; DNA: TGCAGTGCTAGAGATGGACGGGGACCCTACAATGAGCAGTTCTTC